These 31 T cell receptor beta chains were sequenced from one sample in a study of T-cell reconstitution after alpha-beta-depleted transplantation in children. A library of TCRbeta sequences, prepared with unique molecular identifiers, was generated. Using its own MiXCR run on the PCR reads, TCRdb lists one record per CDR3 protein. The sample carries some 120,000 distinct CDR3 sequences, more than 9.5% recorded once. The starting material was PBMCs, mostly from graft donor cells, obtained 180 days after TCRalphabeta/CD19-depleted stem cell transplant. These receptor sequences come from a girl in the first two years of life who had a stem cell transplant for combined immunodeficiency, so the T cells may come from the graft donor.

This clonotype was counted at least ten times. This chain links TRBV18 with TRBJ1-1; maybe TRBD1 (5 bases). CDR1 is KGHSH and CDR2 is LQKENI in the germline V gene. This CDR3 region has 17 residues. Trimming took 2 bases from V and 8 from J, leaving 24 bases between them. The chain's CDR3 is CASSPYRQGGVRIEAFF. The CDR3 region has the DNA TGTGCCAGCTCACCATATAGGCAGGGAGGTGTAAGGATCGAAGCTTTCTTT.

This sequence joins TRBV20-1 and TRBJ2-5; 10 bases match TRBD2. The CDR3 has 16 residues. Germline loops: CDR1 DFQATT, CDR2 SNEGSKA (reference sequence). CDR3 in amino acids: CTPLGLAGVYQETQYF. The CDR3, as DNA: TGCACCCCCCTGGGGCTAGCGGGGGTGTACCAAGAGACCCAGTACTTC.

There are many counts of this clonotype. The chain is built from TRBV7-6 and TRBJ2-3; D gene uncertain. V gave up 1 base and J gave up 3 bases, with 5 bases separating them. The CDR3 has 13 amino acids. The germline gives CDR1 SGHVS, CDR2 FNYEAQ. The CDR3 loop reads CASSLGVTDTQYF. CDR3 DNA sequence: TGTGCCAGCAGCTTAGGAGTAACAGATACGCAGTATTTT.

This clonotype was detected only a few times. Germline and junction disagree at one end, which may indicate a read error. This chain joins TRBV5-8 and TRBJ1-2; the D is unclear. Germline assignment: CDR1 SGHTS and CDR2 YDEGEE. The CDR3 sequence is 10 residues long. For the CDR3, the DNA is TGTGCCAGCAGCTACATCGGTGGGATCTTC. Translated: CASSYIGGIF.

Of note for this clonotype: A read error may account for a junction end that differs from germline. The chain's CDR3 is CASSSDRQETQYF. The CDR3 DNA sequence: TGTGCTAGCAGCTCTGACAGACAAGAGACCCAGTACTTC. V and J are TRBV7-7 and TRBJ2-5, with a possible D match to TRBD1 (5 bases). This CDR3 has 13 amino acids. Germline assignment: CDR1 SSHAT and CDR2 FNYEAQ (reference sequence).

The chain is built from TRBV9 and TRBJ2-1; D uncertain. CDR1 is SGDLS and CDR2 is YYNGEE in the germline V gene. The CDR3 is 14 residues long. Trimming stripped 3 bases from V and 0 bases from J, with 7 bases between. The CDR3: CASSGSSSYNEQFF. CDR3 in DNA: TGTGCCAGCAGCGGGAGCAGCTCCTACAATGAGCAGTTCTTC.

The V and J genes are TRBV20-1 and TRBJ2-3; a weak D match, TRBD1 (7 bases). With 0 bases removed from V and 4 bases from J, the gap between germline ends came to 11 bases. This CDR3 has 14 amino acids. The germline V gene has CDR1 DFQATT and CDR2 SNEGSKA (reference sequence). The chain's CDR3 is CSARDARGADTQYF. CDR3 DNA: TGCAGTGCTAGAGATGCCAGGGGGGCAGATACGCAGTATTTT.

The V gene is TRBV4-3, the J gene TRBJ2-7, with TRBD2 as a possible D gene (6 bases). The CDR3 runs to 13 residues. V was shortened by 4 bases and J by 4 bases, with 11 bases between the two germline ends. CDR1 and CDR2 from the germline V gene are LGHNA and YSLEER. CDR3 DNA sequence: TGCGCCAGCAGCCCCAGACTAGGATACGAGCAGTACTTC. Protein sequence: CASSPRLGYEQYF.

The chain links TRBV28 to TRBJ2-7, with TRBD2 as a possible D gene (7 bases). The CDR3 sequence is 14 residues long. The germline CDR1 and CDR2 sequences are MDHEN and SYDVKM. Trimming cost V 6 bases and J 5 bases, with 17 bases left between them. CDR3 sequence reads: CASSVGGEIDEQYF. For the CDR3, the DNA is TGTGCCAGCAGCGTAGGGGGGGAGATAGACGAGCAGTACTTC. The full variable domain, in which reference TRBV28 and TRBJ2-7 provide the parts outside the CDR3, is DVKVTQSSRYLVKRTGEKVFLECVQDMDHENMFWYRQDPGLGLRLIYFSYDVKMKEKGDIPEGYSVSREKKERFSLILESASTNQTSMYLCASSVGGEIDEQYFGPGTRLTVT.

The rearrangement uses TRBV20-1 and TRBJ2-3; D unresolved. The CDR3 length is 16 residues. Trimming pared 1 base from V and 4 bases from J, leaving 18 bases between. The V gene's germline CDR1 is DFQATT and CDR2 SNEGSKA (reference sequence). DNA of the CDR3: TGCAGTGCTAGAGCCCTCGACGTCCAAAGCTCAGATACGCAGTATTTT. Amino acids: CSARALDVQSSDTQYF.

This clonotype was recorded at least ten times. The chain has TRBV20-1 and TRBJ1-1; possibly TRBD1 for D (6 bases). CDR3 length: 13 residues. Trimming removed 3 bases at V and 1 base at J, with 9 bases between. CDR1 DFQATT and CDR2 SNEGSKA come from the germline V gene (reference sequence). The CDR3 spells CSASGGWNTEAFF. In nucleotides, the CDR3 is TGCAGTGCTAGTGGGGGCTGGAACACTGAAGCTTTCTTT.

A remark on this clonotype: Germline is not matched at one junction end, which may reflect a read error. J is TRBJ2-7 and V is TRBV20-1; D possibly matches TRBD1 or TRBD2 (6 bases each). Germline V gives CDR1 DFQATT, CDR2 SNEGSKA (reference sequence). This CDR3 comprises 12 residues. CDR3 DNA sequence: TGCAGTGCGAGAGGAGGGGGCTACGAGCAGTACTTC. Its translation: CSARGGGYEQYF.

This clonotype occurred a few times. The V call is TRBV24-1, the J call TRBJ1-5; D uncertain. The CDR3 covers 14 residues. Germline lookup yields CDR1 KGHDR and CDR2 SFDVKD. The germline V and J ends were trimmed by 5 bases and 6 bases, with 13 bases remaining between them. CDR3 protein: CATSGRGVGQPQHF. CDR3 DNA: TGTGCCACCAGTGGACGGGGAGTGGGTCAGCCCCAGCATTTT.

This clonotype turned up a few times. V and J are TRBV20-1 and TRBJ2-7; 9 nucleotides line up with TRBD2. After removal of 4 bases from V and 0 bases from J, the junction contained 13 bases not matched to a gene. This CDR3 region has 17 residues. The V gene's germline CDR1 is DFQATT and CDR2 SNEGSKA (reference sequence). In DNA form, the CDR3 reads TGCAGTGCTAATTTCCCTAGCGGGACCACCGTCTCCTACGAGCAGTACTTC. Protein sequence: CSANFPSGTTVSYEQYF.

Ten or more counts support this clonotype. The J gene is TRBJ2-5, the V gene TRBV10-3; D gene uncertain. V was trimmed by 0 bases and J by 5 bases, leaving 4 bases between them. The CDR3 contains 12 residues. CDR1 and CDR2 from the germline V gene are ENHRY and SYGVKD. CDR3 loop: CAISESAETQYF. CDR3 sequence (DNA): TGTGCCATCAGTGAGTCCGCGGAGACCCAGTACTTC.

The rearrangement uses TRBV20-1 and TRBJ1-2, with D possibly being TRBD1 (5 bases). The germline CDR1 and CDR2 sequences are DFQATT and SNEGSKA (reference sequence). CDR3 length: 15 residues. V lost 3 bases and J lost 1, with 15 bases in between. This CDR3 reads CSASGEGPLNYGYTF. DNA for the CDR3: TGCAGTGCTAGCGGTGAGGGGCCCCTTAACTATGGCTACACCTTC.

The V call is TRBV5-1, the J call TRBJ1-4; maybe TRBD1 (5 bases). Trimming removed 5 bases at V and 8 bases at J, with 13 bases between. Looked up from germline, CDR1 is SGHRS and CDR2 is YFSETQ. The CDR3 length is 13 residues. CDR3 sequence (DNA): TGCGCCAGCAGTAAAACAGGACACGAAAAACTGTTTTTT. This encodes CASSKTGHEKLFF.

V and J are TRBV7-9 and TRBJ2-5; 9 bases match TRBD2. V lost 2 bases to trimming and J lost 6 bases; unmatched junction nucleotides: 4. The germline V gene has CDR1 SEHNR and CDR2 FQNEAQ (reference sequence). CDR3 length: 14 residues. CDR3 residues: CASSLIAGAKTQYF. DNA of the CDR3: TGTGCCAGCAGCTTAATAGCGGGAGCGAAGACCCAGTACTTC. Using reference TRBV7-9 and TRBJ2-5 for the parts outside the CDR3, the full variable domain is DTGVSQNPRHKITKRGQNVTFRCDPISEHNRLYWYRQTLGQGPEFLTYFQNEAQLEKSRLLSDRFSAERPKGSFSTLEIQRTEQGDSAMYLCASSLIAGAKTQYFGPGTRLLVL.

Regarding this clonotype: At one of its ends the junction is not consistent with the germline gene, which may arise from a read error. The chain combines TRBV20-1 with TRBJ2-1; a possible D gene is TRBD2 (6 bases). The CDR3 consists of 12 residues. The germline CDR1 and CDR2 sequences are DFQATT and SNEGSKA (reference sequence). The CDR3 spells CTARLAYNEQFF. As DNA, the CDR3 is TGCACTGCTAGACTAGCCTACAATGAGCAGTTCTTC.

CDR3 region: CASSPTSGGLNEQFF. In DNA, the CDR3 is TGTGCCAGCAGCCCAACTAGCGGGGGGCTCAATGAGCAGTTCTTC. This sequence joins TRBV11-2 and TRBJ2-1; 12 bases are a match to TRBD2. Germline CDR1 SGHAT, CDR2 FQNNGV. The CDR3 runs to 15 residues. The ends lost 5 bases at V and 6 bases at J; junction bases unmatched: 5.

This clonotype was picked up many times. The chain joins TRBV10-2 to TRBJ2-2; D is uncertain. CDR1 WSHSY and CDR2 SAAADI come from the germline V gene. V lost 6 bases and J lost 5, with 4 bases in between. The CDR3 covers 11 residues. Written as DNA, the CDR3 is TGCGCCAGCAGAACTACCGGGGAGCTGTTTTTT. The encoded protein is CASRTTGELFF.

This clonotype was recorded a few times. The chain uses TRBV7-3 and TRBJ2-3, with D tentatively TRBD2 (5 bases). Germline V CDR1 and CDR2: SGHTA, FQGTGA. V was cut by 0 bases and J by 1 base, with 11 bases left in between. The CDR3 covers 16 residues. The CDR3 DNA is TGTGCCAGCAGCTTAACGCGAGGGTTAGGCACAGATACGCAGTATTTT. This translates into CASSLTRGLGTDTQYF.

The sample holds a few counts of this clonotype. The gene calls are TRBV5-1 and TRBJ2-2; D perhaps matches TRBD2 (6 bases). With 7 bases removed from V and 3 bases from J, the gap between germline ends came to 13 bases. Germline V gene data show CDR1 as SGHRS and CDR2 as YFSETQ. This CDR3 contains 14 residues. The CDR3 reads CASAGWRDTGELFF. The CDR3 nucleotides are TGCGCCAGCGCAGGGTGGAGGGACACCGGGGAGCTGTTTTTT.

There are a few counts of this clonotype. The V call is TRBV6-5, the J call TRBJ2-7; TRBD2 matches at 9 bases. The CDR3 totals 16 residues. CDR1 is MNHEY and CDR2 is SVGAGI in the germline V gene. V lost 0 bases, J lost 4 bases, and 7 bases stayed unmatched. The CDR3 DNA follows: TGTGCCAGCAGTTACTCCGAGCGGGAGGCAGATTACGAGCAGTACTTC. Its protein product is CASSYSEREADYEQYF.

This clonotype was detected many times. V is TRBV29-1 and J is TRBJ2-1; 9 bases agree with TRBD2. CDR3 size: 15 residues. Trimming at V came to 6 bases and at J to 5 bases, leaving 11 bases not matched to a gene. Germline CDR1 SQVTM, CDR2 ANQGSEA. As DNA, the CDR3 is TGCAGCGTCCCGTTAGCGGGAGTGGGCGACAATGAGCAGTTCTTC. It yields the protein CSVPLAGVGDNEQFF.

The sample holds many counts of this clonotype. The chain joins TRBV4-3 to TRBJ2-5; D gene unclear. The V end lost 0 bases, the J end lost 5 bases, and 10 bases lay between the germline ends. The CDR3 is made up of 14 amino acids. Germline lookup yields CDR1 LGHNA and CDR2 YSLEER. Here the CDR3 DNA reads TGCGCCAGCAGCCAAGAGAGGTCCCACGAGACCCAGTACTTC. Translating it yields CASSQERSHETQYF.

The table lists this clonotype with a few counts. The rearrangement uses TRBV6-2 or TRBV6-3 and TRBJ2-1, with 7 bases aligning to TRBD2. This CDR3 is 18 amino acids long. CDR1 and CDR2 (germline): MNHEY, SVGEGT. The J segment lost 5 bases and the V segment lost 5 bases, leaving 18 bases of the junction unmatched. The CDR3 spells CASSPRKISGDRDNEQFF. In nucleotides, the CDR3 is TGTGCCAGCAGTCCCCGCAAAATCAGCGGGGATCGAGACAATGAGCAGTTCTTC.

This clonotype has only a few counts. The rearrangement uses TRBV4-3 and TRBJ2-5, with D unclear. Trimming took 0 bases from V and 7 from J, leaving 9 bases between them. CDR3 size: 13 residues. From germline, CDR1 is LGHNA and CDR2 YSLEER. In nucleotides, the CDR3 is TGCGCCAGCAGCCAAGAGGAACGCTGGACCCAGTACTTC. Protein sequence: CASSQEERWTQYF.

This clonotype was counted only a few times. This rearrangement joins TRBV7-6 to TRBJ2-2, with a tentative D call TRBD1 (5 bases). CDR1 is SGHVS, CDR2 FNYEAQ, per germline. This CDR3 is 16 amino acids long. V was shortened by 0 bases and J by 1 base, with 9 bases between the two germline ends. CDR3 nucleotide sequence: TGTGCCAGCAGCTTAGCGTCCGGACAGAACACCGGGGAGCTGTTTTTT. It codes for CASSLASGQNTGELFF.

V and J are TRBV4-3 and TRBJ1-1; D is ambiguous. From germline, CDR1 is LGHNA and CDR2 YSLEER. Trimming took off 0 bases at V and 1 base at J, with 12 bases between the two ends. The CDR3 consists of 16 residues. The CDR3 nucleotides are TGCGCCAGCAGCCAAGATTTCAAGTTCGGGAACACTGAAGCTTTCTTT. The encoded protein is CASSQDFKFGNTEAFF.

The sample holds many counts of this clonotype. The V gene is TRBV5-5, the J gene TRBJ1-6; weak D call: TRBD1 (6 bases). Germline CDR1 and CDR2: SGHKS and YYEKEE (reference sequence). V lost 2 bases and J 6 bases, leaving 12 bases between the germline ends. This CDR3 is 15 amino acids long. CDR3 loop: CASSFEDRSNSPLHF. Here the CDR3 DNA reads TGTGCCAGCAGCTTTGAGGACAGAAGTAATTCACCCCTCCACTTT.